Below, 11 T cell receptor beta chains from the same sample are listed, as sequenced in a study of molecular identifiers for immune sequencing clone quantification. TCRdb processed the PCR reads anew with MiXCR; each CDR3 protein has one entry. The sample comprises under 650,000 distinct CDR3 sequences, 20% of which are singletons, and around 0.86% rests with the top ten. What was sequenced was naive CD8+ T cells from blood, with Jurkat cell RNA spiked in. Subset indicated: FACS-sorted CD8+CD4-CCR7+CD45RA+ naive T cells. Receptors originate from a human donor in good health. Some libraries in this study had Jurkat cell RNA spiked in.

A few counts support this clonotype. The V call is TRBV21-1, the J call TRBJ2-7; the DNA was not compared with TRBD1, the D call given in the table. TRBV21-1 is recorded as a pseudogene. The CDR3 is 16 amino acids. Here the CDR3 DNA reads TGTGCCAGCAGCAAACCCGGGACCCTATTTTCCCGCGAGCAGTACTTC. Protein: CASSKPGTLFSREQYF.

This clonotype appeared many times. This sequence joins TRBV24-1 and TRBJ2-1; D not resolved. The CDR3 covers 14 residues. CDR1 is KGHDR and CDR2 is SFDVKD in the germline V gene. V lost 1 base and J lost 9, with 12 bases in between. This CDR3 is CATSDLDFLGEQFF. CDR3 in DNA: TGTGCCACCAGTGATTTAGACTTCCTAGGTGAGCAGTTCTTC.

A word on this clonotype: Since a much larger clone is just one base distant, this may be a read error. This rearrangement joins TRBV12-3 or TRBV12-4 to TRBJ1-4, with D maybe TRBD1 (5 bases). This CDR3 spans 13 amino acids. The CDR3 sequence is CASSDSTNGKLFF. In DNA form, the CDR3 reads TGTGCCAGCAGCGACAGTACTAATGGAAAACTGTTTTTT.

This clonotype has at least ten counts. The CDR3 DNA reads as TGTGCCAGCAGCTGGGTACTAGCTGGGTTAGACTACGAGCAGTACTTC. As protein: CASSWVLAGLDYEQYF. J is TRBJ2-7 and V is TRBV5-5, with a possible D match to TRBD2 (6 bases). The V end lost 3 bases, the J end lost 3 bases, and 19 bases lay between the germline ends. CDR1 is SGHKS and CDR2 is YYEKEE in the germline V gene (reference sequence). The CDR3 length is 16 residues. The full variable domain, in which reference TRBV5-5 and TRBJ2-7 provide the parts outside the CDR3, is DAGVTQSPTHLIKTRGQQVTLRCSPISGHKSVSWYQQVLGQGPQFIFQYYEKEERGRGNFPDRFSARQFPNYSSELNVNALLLGDSALYLCASSWVLAGLDYEQYFGPGTRLTVT.

Comment on this clonotype: A much larger clone lies one base from this, so it may be a read error. V and J are TRBV11-2 and TRBJ1-4, with D tentatively TRBD1 (5 bases). CDR3 size: 14 residues. Germline loops: CDR1 SGHAT, CDR2 FQNNGV. The CDR3 nucleotides read TGTGCCAGCAGCATAGACGGGGGGGATGAAAAACTGTTTTTT. Protein: CASSIDGGDEKLFF.

The chain uses TRBV27 and TRBJ2-7; D unresolved. This CDR3 spans 17 amino acids. Trimming pared 2 bases from V and 3 bases from J, leaving 20 bases between. CDR1 and CDR2 from the germline V gene are MNHEY and SMNVEV (reference sequence). This chain's CDR3 is CASSLKPRTDASYEQYF. CDR3 coding DNA: TGTGCCAGCAGTTTAAAGCCCAGGACGGATGCCAGCTACGAGCAGTACTTC.

There are a few counts of this clonotype. The junction does not match germline at one end; this may be a read error. The chain links TRBV4-3 to TRBJ2-7; D is ambiguous. CDR1 and CDR2 from the germline V gene are LGHNA and YSLEER. This CDR3 region has 13 residues. The chain's CDR3 is CASSQLDGYEQCF. CDR3 DNA: TGCGCCAGCAGCCAACTTGACGGATACGAGCAGTGCTTC.

Turning to this clonotype: A much larger clone lies one base from this, so it may be a read error. Lacking the conserved final phenylalanine or tryptophan, this CDR3 likely reflects a read error. The V gene is TRBV19, the J gene TRBJ1-2, with TRBD1 matching 7 bases. The CDR3 is 18 residues long. The germline gives CDR1 LNHDA, CDR2 SQIVND (reference sequence). V gave up 0 bases and J gave up 0 bases; unmatched junction bases: 10. CDR3 DNA: TGTGCCAGTAGTATAGAGGATGGGACAGTCCTCACTAACTATGGCTACACCTCC. This gives the protein CASSIEDGTVLTNYGYTS.

This clonotype appeared a few times. The chain couples TRBV19 to TRBJ1-2; D is unresolved. Germline V gives CDR1 LNHDA, CDR2 SQIVND (reference sequence). The length of the CDR3 is 16 residues. The V end was cut by 0 bases, the J end by 4 bases, with 15 bases between. CDR3 sequence: CASSIDPTSRLYGYTF. The CDR3 DNA reads TGTGCCAGTAGTATAGATCCTACTTCTCGACTCTATGGCTACACCTTC.

This clonotype was observed many times. This chain joins TRBV29-1 and TRBJ1-3; D is uncertain. The germline V gene encodes CDR1 SQVTM and CDR2 ANQGSEA. V lost 1 base and J 0 bases, leaving 16 bases between the germline ends. The CDR3 has 17 amino acids. The CDR3 DNA sequence: TGCAGCGTTGAAGGGGATGGTCAGGAAGCCTCTGGAAACACCATATATTTT. This translates into CSVEGDGQEASGNTIYF. Looking up the rest from reference TRBV29-1 and TRBJ1-3 gives the full variable domain: SAVISQKPSRDICQRGTSLTIQCQVDSQVTMMFWYRQQPGQSLTLIATANQGSEATYESGFVIDKFPISRPNLTFSTLTVSNMSPEDSSIYLCSVEGDGQEASGNTIYFGEGSWLTVV.

This rearrangement joins TRBV27 to TRBJ2-2; possible D gene TRBD1, 6 bases. The V and J ends lost 6 bases and 0 bases respectively, with 11 bases between them. This CDR3 has 15 residues. Germline-derived CDR1 and CDR2 are MNHEY and SMNVEV (reference sequence). DNA of the CDR3: TGTGCCAGCAGGGGAAGGGGGACGAACACCGGGGAGCTGTTTTTT. It codes for CASRGRGTNTGELFF.